This T cell receptor (beta chain) is drawn from a study of blood T cell repertoires in COVID-19. The wider study: Italy, Spain and the United States were the sources of the convalescent and acute COVID-19 samples. PBMCs, B-cell-depleted T cells, or T cells provided the cDNA or gDNA that made up the material.

As processed by the authors: Reference gene primers were amplified, and this amplification served to estimate nucleated cell counts. Profiled with immunoSEQ multiplex PCR; TCRdb holds only in-frame clones, not every one. V, J and clone size are taken as reported in that table, and D and trimming were inferred from the DNA itself. The sample lists about 83,000 clones, about 88% seen once, with around 7.3% in the top ten. CDR1 SNHLY and CDR2 FYNNEI come from the germline V gene. The J segment lost 5 bases and the V segment lost 3 bases, leaving 15 bases of the junction unmatched. The length of the CDR3 is 17 residues.

The receptor's source is a man older than 75 with active or convalescent COVID-19. The chain is built from TRBV2 and TRBJ2-5; 7 nucleotides agree with TRBD2. The sequenced sample was peripheral blood. This chain's CDR3 is CASSDETAGAPAETQYF. The CDR3 DNA follows: TGTGCCAGCAGTGATGAGACGGCGGGAGCACCCGCGGAGACCCAGTACTTC.